The T cell receptor (beta chain) under discussion was sequenced for a study of blood T cell repertoires in COVID-19. This CDR3 contains 13 residues. Germline CDR1 reads KGHSH; CDR2 reads LQKENI. With 2 bases removed from V and 5 bases from J, the gap between germline ends came to 9 bases. Only in-frame clones appear in the TCRdb table, and some are missing; sequencing was by immunoSEQ multiplex PCR. The data contain fewer than 250,000 clones, approximately 86% of them singletons. As to this clone: Distinct nucleotide sequences in the sample also encode this CDR3.

Input material: PBMCs or T cells enriched from blood (not recorded which). The chain is built from TRBV18 and TRBJ2-5; TRBD1 might be the D (6 bases). The origin of this receptor is a woman aged 40 to 49 with acute COVID-19. The CDR3, as DNA: TGTGCCAGCTCACCAGGGCAGGGGGAGACCCAGTACTTC. As protein: CASSPGQGETQYF.